This paragraph reports one T cell receptor beta chain. The target antigen is unknown. The data belong to a study of beta chain features in type 1 diabetes. Whole-study findings and limits: Cells with high TCR expression could be over-represented by cDNA sequencing.

Purity exceeding 95% was reached by all sorted populations. The junction had 11 bases not matched to a gene; V was cut back by 6 bases and J by 8 bases. CDR1 and CDR2 (germline): MNHEY, SMNVEV (reference sequence). The CDR3 sequence is 15 residues long. cDNA synthesis used the whole RNA isolate, giving expressed TCRB sequences. Clones were read by immunoSEQ multiplex PCR, and TCRdb kept only the in-frame ones, dropping some. Of 810,000 or so clones in the sample, roughly 16% are singletons; the top ten hold 0.02% to 0.025%. The sample comprised naive CD4+ T cells from blood. The chain couples TRBV27 to TRBJ2-1, with 9 bases identical to TRBD1. This TCR was recovered from a woman between 18 and 29 years old in good health. The CDR3 loop reads CASSRAGDRVDEQFF. For the CDR3, the DNA is TGTGCCAGCAGCCGAGCCGGGGACAGGGTCGATGAGCAGTTCTTC.